Presented here are 11 T cell receptor beta chains from one specimen sequenced in a study of technical replicates of blood from several donors. Sequencing used immunoSEQ multiplex PCR; TCRdb keeps in-frame clones, though not all of them. The data show approximately 73,000 clones, approximately 91% seen once. The sequenced sample was T cells isolated from PBMCs. The source is a human donor in good health.

This clone was seen a single time. This chain connects TRBV9 to TRBJ2-1; possibly TRBD1 for D (5 bases). Trimming took 4 bases from V and 3 from J, leaving 11 bases between them. CDR1 and CDR2 from the germline V gene are SGDLS and YYNGEE. The CDR3 runs 14 residues. Here the CDR3 reads CASSSTGSYNEQFF. CDR3 nucleotides: TGTGCCAGCAGCTCAACAGGTAGCTACAATGAGCAGTTCTTC. The full variable domain, in which reference TRBV9 and TRBJ2-1 provide the parts outside the CDR3, is DSGVTQTPKHLITATGQRVTLRCSPRSGDLSVYWYQQSLDQGLQFLIQYYNGEERAKGNILERFSAQQFPDLHSELNLSSLELGDSALYFCASSSTGSYNEQFFGPGTRLTVL.

This rearrangement joins TRBV7-2 to TRBJ2-3; 9 nucleotides line up with TRBD1. Germline V gene data show CDR1 as SGHTA and CDR2 as FQGNSA. The CDR3 sequence is 17 residues long. V shed 4 bases, J shed 2 bases, and the junction held 10 bases outside the gene matches. This chain's CDR3 is CASSSNAGTGITDTQYF. DNA for the CDR3: TGTGCCAGCAGCTCAAACGCCGGGACAGGGATCACAGATACGCAGTATTTT.

V usage is TRBV30 and J usage is TRBJ2-3; 8 bases line up with TRBD2. Germline V gene data show CDR1 as GTSNPN and CDR2 as SVGIG (reference sequence). This CDR3 contains 15 residues. J lost 9 bases, V lost 0 bases, and 11 bases had no gene match. This chain's CDR3 is CAWSVLYGRAGTQYF. The CDR3 DNA reads as TGTGCCTGGAGTGTACTGTACGGGAGGGCCGGGACGCAGTATTTT.

The rearrangement uses TRBV2 and TRBJ2-3; no clear D gene. Per the germline V gene, CDR1 is SNHLY and CDR2 is FYNNEI. Trimming left V 6 bases short and J 2 bases short, with 6 bases between. This CDR3 spans 12 amino acids. As DNA, the CDR3 is TGTGCCAGCAGACTCAACACAGATACGCAGTATTTT. This gives the protein CASRLNTDTQYF. The full variable domain, its missing parts supplied by reference TRBV2 and TRBJ2-3, is EPEVTQTPSHQVTQMGQEVILRCVPISNHLYFYWYRQILGQKVEFLVSFYNNEISEKSEIFDDQFSVERPDGSNFTLKIRSTKLEDSAMYFCASRLNTDTQYFGPGTRLTVL.

The CDR3 spells CATWGPTSNYGYTF. CDR3 coding DNA: TGCGCCACTTGGGGCCCGACGTCTAACTATGGCTACACCTTC. V usage is TRBV23-1 and J usage is TRBJ1-2; tentative D call: TRBD1 (5 bases). TRBV23-1 is given ORF status, its function remaining uncertain. This CDR3 contains 14 residues. V was pared by 10 bases and J by 0 bases, with 15 bases between.

The V call is TRBV19, the J call TRBJ2-1, with 11 bases matching TRBD2. Germline V gene lookup returns CDR1 LNHDA and CDR2 SQIVND (reference sequence). Losses at the gene ends were 7 bases for V and 5 bases for J; bases not matched to a gene: 16. CDR3 size: 18 residues. The CDR3 sequence is CASNPVMATSGINNEQFF. The CDR3 nucleotides are TGTGCCAGTAACCCAGTCATGGCGACTAGCGGGATAAACAATGAGCAGTTCTTC.

This clone has just one count. The V call is TRBV2, the J call TRBJ2-7; 7 nucleotides match TRBD1. The V gene's germline CDR1 is SNHLY and CDR2 FYNNEI. Trimming cost V 6 bases and J 1 base; bases outside gene matches: 0. The CDR3 runs 12 residues. The CDR3 spells CASRGQSYEQYF. In nucleotides, the CDR3 is TGTGCCAGCAGGGGACAGTCCTACGAGCAGTACTTC.

The V gene is TRBV5-1, the J gene TRBJ1-2, with D possibly being TRBD1 (5 bases). Germline V gene data show CDR1 as SGHRS and CDR2 as YFSETQ. The CDR3 loop spans 13 amino acids. V was pared by 2 bases and J by 7 bases, with 12 bases between. This CDR3 reads CASSFGEQGGYTF. As DNA, the CDR3 is TGCGCCAGCAGCTTCGGAGAGCAGGGTGGCTACACCTTC. Looking up the rest from reference TRBV5-1 and TRBJ1-2 gives the full variable domain: KAGVTQTPRYLIKTRGQQVTLSCSPISGHRSVSWYQQTPGQGLQFLFEYFSETQRNKGNFPGRFSGRQFSNSRSEMNVSTLELGDSALYLCASSFGEQGGYTFGSGTRLTVV.

V is TRBV7-9 and J is TRBJ2-7, with 8 nucleotides matching TRBD1. CDR3 length: 15 amino acids. CDR1 and CDR2 (germline): SEHNR, FQNEAQ (reference sequence). The V segment lost 4 bases and the J segment 0 bases; nucleotides outside the gene matches: 5. The CDR3 DNA reads as TGTGCCAGCAGCTCCCACGACAGGGGCTCCTACGAGCAGTACTTC. It translates to CASSSHDRGSYEQYF.

The chain uses TRBV1 and TRBJ1-5. TRBV1 is an annotated pseudogene. The CDR3 runs to 18 residues. As DNA, the CDR3 is TGCACCAGCAGCCAAGATCTCGTTGAGGGTTGGAACAATCAGCCCCAGCATTTT. This translates into CTSSQDLVEGWNNQPQHF.

The V and J genes are TRBV15 and TRBJ1-2, with TRBD1 matching 7 bases. CDR3 length: 15 residues. Losses at the gene ends were 0 bases for V and 8 bases for J; bases not matched to a gene: 9. Germline lookup yields CDR1 LNHNV and CDR2 YYDKDF (reference sequence). DNA of the CDR3: TGTGCCACCAGCAGAGACAGGGGGAGCTATCTGGGCTACACCTTC. Protein: CATSRDRGSYLGYTF.